Following are 5 T cell receptor beta chains from one sample sequenced in a study of beta chain features in type 1 diabetes. Whole-study results and caveats: When Type 1 diabetes patients were examined, their TCRB CDR3s proved moderately but significantly shorter in all four CD4+ subsets.

Reverse transcription of all isolated RNA meant that expressed TCRB transcripts were sequenced. Repertoires were generated with immunoSEQ multiplex PCR, while TCRdb's copy carries only in-frame clones and drops some. The sample lists about 150,000 clones; approximately 8.8% were seen once. These receptors are not linked to any known antigen. The material sequenced was central memory CD4+ T cells from blood. These receptor sequences come from a woman aged 30 to 39 with type 1 diabetes.

The rearrangement uses TRBV10-3 and TRBJ2-7, with 9 bases fitting TRBD1. The trim removed 9 bases at V and 5 bases at J, leaving 8 bases unmatched. Germline assignment: CDR1 ENHRY and CDR2 SYGVKD. The CDR3 length is 13 residues. CDR3 protein: CAITRGTGNEQYF. The CDR3 coding sequence is TGTGCCATAACACGCGGGACAGGGAACGAGCAGTACTTC.

The J gene is TRBJ2-1, the V gene TRBV28; unclear D gene. Trimming removed 6 bases at V and 0 bases at J, with 9 bases between. The CDR3 consists of 14 residues. Germline CDR1 MDHEN, CDR2 SYDVKM. This CDR3 reads CASSRYSSYNEQFF. The CDR3 DNA reads as TGTGCCAGCAGCCGTTATAGCTCCTACAATGAGCAGTTCTTC.

This sequence joins TRBV18 and TRBJ1-1, with D possibly TRBD1 on 5 matching bases. V shed 2 bases and J shed 3 bases, with 13 bases lying between them. From germline, CDR1 is KGHSH and CDR2 LQKENI. The length of the CDR3 is 15 residues. The CDR3 DNA reads as TGTGCCAGCTCACCAACGGGGGTAGGAGACACTGAAGCTTTCTTT. Amino acid sequence: CASSPTGVGDTEAFF.

This clone was detected only a few times. The gene calls are TRBV5-8 and TRBJ2-7; possibly TRBD1 for D (5 bases). V gave up 3 bases and J gave up 7 bases, with 17 bases separating them. Looked up from germline, CDR1 is SGHTS and CDR2 is YDEGEE. This CDR3 contains 14 residues. The CDR3 is CASSSDEGAREQYF. The CDR3 DNA reads as TGTGCCAGCAGCTCGGATGAAGGGGCGCGGGAGCAGTACTTC.

The CDR3 DNA reads TGCAGCGTTACCCCCACATGGGCGGGCGTAAACATTCAGTACTTC. It translates to CSVTPTWAGVNIQYF. This chain links TRBV29-1 with TRBJ2-4; TRBD2 might be the D (5 bases). Trimming left V 5 bases short and J 6 bases short, with 20 bases between. The CDR3 spans 15 residues. Germline CDR1 and CDR2: SQVTM and ANQGSEA.